One T cell receptor (beta chain) is described in this entry. The data were obtained in a study of blood T cell repertoires in COVID-19. At the level of the study: Samples came from the United States, Italy and Spain, spanning acute and convalescent COVID-19. Nucleic acid was either cDNA or gDNA, and it came from T cells, B-cell-depleted T cells, or PBMCs.

As handled by the study authors: Counts of nucleated cells, estimated from reference gene primer amplification, were obtained. The protocol was immunoSEQ multiplex PCR, while the TCRdb copy is restricted to in-frame clones and leaves out a portion. V, J and clone size are taken as reported in that table, and D and trimming were inferred from the DNA itself. This table has about 140,000 clones, around three quarters appearing once. This CDR3 has 15 residues. The V gene's germline CDR1 is SNHLY and CDR2 FYNNEI. Trimming removed 4 bases from V and 6 bases from J; junction bases left unmatched: 2. The J gene is TRBJ2-1, the V gene TRBV2; 14 bases are a match to TRBD2. Sequences were obtained from peripheral blood. This sequence originates from a man aged 80 or over with acute or convalescent COVID-19. CDR3 amino acids: CASSAGLAGGNEQFF. The CDR3 DNA is TGTGCCAGCAGTGCCGGACTAGCGGGGGGCAATGAGCAGTTCTTC.